This T cell receptor beta chain was profiled in a study of T cell clonotyping in hematopoietic cell transplantation. Study-wide points: Pathologically expanded recipient clonotypes increased progressively from day 30 to day 180 as diversity fell. Without cell sorting, CD4 versus CD8 contributions remain unresolved.

Points on this clone: Antigen unknown.

The CDR3 sequence is 13 residues long. From germline, CDR1 is SGHNT and CDR2 YYREEE (reference sequence). V shed 1 base, J shed 13 bases, and the junction held 4 bases outside the gene matches. The repertoire was sequenced with immunoSEQ multiplex PCR; TCRdb's copy has only in-frame clones and lacks some. The table shows about 45,000 clones, with 90% to 95% occurring only once. The rearrangement joins TRBV5-4 to TRBJ2-1, with 11 positions matching TRBD2. This receptor was obtained from a woman between 50 and 59 years old in good health. Some clones in this sample may be carry-over from other donors' samples. The material sequenced was peripheral blood mononuclear cells. In DNA form, the CDR3 reads TGTGCCAGCAGCTTGCGACTAGCGGGATTTCAGTTCTTC. Encoded protein: CASSLRLAGFQFF.